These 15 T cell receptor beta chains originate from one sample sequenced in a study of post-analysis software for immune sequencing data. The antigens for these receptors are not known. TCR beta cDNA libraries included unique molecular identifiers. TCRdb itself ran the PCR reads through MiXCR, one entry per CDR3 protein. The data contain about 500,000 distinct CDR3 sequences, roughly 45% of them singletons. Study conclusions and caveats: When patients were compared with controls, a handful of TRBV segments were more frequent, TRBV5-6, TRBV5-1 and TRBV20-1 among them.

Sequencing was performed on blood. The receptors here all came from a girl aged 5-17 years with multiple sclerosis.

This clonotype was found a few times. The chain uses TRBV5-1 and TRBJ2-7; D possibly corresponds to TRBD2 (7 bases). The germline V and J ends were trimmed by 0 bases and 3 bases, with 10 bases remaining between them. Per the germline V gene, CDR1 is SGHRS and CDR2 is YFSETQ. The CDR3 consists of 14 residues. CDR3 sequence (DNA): TGCGCCAGCAGCTTGGGCGGGGGCTACTACGAGCAGTACTTC. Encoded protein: CASSLGGGYYEQYF. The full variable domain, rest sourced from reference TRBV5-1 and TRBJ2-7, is KAGVTQTPRYLIKTRGQQVTLSCSPISGHRSVSWYQQTPGQGLQFLFEYFSETQRNKGNFPGRFSGRQFSNSRSEMNVSTLELGDSALYLCASSLGGGYYEQYFGPGTRLTVT.

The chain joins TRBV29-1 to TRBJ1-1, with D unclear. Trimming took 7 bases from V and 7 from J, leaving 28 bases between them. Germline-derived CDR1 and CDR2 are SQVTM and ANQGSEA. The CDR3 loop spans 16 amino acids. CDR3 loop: CSAVPRVRVRSYEAFF. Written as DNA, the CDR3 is TGCAGCGCTGTCCCCCGGGTGAGAGTAAGATCCTATGAAGCTTTCTTT.

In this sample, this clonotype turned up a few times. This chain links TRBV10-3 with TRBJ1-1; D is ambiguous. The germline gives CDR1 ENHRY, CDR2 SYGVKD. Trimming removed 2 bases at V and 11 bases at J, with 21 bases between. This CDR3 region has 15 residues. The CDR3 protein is CAISENLEEAREAFF. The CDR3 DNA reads TGTGCCATCAGTGAGAATCTTGAAGAAGCTCGAGAGGCTTTCTTT.

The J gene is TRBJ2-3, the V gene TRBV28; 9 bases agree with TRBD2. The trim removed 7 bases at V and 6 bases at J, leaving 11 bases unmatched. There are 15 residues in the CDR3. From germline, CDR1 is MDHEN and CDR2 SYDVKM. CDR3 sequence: CASTAGGSGRDTQYF. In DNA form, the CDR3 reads TGTGCCAGCACCGCGGGAGGGAGCGGGAGGGATACGCAGTATTTT.

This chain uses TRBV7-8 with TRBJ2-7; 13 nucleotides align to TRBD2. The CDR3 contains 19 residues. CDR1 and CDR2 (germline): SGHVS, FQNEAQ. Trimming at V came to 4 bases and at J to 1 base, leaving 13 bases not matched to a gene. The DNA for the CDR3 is TGTGCCAGCAGCTATAGGGAAAGTGTGGGACTAGCGGGGTCCTACGAGCAGTACTTC. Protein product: CASSYRESVGLAGSYEQYF.

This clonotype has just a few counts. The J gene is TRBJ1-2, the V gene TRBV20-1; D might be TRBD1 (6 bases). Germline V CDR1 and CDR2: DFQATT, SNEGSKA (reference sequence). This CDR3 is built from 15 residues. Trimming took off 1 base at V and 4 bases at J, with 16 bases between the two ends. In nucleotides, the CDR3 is TGCAGTGCTAGAGGGGGTGCAGGGGCGCGCTATGGCTACACCTTC. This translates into CSARGGAGARYGYTF.

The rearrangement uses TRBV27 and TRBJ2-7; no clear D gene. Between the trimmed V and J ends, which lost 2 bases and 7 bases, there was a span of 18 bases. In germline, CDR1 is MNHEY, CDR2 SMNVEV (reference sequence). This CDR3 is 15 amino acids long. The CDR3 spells CASSLRKDPPGEQYF. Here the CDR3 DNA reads TGTGCCAGCAGTTTAAGAAAGGACCCTCCTGGGGAGCAGTACTTC.

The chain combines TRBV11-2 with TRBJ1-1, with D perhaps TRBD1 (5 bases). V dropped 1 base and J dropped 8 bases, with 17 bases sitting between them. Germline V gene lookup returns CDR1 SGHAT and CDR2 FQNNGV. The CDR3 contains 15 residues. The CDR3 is CASSLVRVTPDEAFF. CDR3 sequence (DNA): TGTGCCAGCAGCTTAGTCAGGGTAACGCCGGACGAAGCTTTCTTT.

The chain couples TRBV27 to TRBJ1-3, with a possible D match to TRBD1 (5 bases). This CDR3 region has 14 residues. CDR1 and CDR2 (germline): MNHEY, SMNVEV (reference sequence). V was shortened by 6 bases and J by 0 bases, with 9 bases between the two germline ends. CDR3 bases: TGTGCCAGCAGAGGGGCCGGCTCTGGAAACACCATATATTTT. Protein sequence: CASRGAGSGNTIYF.

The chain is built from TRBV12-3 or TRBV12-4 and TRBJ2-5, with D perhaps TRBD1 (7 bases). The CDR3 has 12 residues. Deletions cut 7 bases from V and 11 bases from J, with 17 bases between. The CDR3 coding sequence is TGTGCCAGCACGAACAGGGGAGGTGAGCAGTACTTC. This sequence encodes CASTNRGGEQYF.

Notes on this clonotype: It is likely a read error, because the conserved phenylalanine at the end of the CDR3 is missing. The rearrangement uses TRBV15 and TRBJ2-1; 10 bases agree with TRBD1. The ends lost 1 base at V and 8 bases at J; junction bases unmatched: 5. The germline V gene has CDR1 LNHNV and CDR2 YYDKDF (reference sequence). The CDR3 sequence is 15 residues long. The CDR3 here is CATSRAAGQGYEQFS. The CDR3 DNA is TGTGCCACCAGCAGAGCTGCGGGACAGGGGTATGAGCAGTTCTCC.

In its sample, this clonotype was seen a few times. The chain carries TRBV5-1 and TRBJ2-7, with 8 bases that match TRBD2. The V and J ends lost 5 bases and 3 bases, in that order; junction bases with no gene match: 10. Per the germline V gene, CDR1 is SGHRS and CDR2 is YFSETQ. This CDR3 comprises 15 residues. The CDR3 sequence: CASRKNSGSNYEQYF. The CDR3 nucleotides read TGCGCCAGCAGGAAAAACAGCGGGAGTAACTACGAGCAGTACTTC.

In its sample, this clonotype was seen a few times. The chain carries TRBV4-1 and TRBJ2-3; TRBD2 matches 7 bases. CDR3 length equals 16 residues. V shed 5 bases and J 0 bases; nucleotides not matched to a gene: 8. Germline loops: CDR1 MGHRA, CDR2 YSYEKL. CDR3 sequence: CASSVVAGKSTDTQYF. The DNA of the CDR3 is TGCGCCAGCAGCGTAGTAGCGGGCAAAAGCACAGATACGCAGTATTTT.

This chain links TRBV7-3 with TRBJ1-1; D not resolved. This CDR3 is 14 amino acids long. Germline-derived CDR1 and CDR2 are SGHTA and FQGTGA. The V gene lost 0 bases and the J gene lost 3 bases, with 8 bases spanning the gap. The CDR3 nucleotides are TGTGCCAGCAGCTTAACGATCGAAGACACTGAAGCTTTCTTT. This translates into CASSLTIEDTEAFF.

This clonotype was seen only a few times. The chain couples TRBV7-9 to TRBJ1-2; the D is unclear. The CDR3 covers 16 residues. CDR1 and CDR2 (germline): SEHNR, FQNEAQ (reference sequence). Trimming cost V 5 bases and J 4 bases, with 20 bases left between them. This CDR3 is CASSPTPQVGSYGYTF. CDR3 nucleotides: TGTGCCAGCAGCCCGACTCCTCAGGTCGGGTCCTATGGCTACACCTTC.